The 12 T cell receptor beta chains presented below share a single source sample, sequenced in a study of blood T cell repertoires in COVID-19. Measured with immunoSEQ multiplex PCR; TCRdb has only the in-frame clones, and not every one. The table has about 46,000 clones, about 84% seen once; the top ten hold 8.8%. Specimen: peripheral blood. Receptors were obtained from a man aged 55 to 70 with acute or convalescent COVID-19.

This rearrangement joins TRBV5-5 to TRBJ2-7; 10 bases fit TRBD1. Germline V gives CDR1 SGHKS, CDR2 YYEKEE (reference sequence). The CDR3 loop spans 15 amino acids. V lost 3 bases to trimming and J lost 3 bases; unmatched junction nucleotides: 6. CDR3 nucleotide sequence: TGTGCCAGCAGCTCGGACAGGGGGAACGACTACGAGCAGTACTTC. This gives the protein CASSSDRGNDYEQYF.

The chain has TRBV6-1 and TRBJ1-5; possibly TRBD1 for D (5 bases). This CDR3 has 14 amino acids. Trimming shortened V by 1 base and J by 7 bases, and 11 bases separated the two germline ends. Germline-derived CDR1 and CDR2 are MNHNS and SASEGT. CDR3 sequence: CASSEGGFGQPQHF. The CDR3 nucleotides are TGTGCCAGCAGTGAAGGGGGCTTTGGGCAGCCCCAGCATTTT.

About this clone itself: Compared with germline, one end of the junction differs, possibly owing to a read error. The chain recombines TRBV7-9 with TRBJ1-1; D is ambiguous. Germline V CDR1 and CDR2: SEHNR, FQNEAQ (reference sequence). CDR3 size: 14 residues. The CDR3 nucleotides are TGTGCCAGCAGCCCCAGGACGGGGAACGCTGAAGCTTTCTTT. Protein sequence: CASSPRTGNAEAFF.

The CDR3 sequence: CASSPTSGQETQYF. The CDR3 region has the DNA TGTGCCAGCAGTCCGACTAGCGGACAAGAGACCCAGTACTTC. The rearrangement joins TRBV27 to TRBJ2-5, with TRBD2 matching 9 bases. Losses at the gene ends were 5 bases for V and 2 bases for J; bases not matched to a gene: 3. This CDR3 contains 14 residues. Germline V gene sequence: CDR1 MNHEY, CDR2 SMNVEV (reference sequence).

The rearrangement links TRBV7-8 to TRBJ1-3; weak D call: TRBD1 (6 bases). CDR1 is SGHVS, CDR2 FQNEAQ, per germline. The CDR3 runs 16 residues. Trimming removed 1 base from V and 2 bases from J, with 12 bases in between. This CDR3 is CASSLVAAGAGNTIYF. CDR3 nucleotide sequence: TGTGCCAGCAGCTTAGTAGCCGCAGGGGCTGGAAACACCATATATTTT.

The chain has TRBV30 and TRBJ1-1; tentatively, D is TRBD1 (5 bases). CDR1 GTSNPN and CDR2 SVGIG come from the germline V gene (reference sequence). V was trimmed by 2 bases and J by 1 base, leaving 8 bases between them. This CDR3 is built from 13 residues. CDR3 loop: CAWSSGWNTEAFF. The CDR3 DNA reads as TGTGCCTGGAGTTCAGGGTGGAACACTGAAGCTTTCTTT.

The table lists this clone with a few counts. The rearrangement joins TRBV15 to TRBJ2-5, with TRBD1 matching 11 bases. Germline trimming cut 6 bases from V and 4 bases from J; bases unmatched to any gene: 13. This CDR3 spans 17 amino acids. The V gene's germline CDR1 is LNHNV and CDR2 YYDKDF (reference sequence). As DNA, the CDR3 is TGTGCCACCAGTTCAACCGGGACAGGGGGTGTCGGAGAGACCCAGTACTTC. Amino acid sequence: CATSSTGTGGVGETQYF. Full variable domain (remainder filled in from reference TRBV15 and TRBJ2-5): DAMVIQNPRYQVTQFGKPVTLSCSQTLNHNVMYWYQQKSSQAPKLLFHYYDKDFNNEADTPDNFQSRRPNTSFCFLDIRSPGLGDTAMYLCATSSTGTGGVGETQYFGPGTRLLVL.

The chain combines TRBV5-8 with TRBJ2-1; maybe TRBD2 (6 bases). The V and J ends lost 4 bases and 6 bases respectively, with 17 bases between them. The V gene's germline CDR1 is SGHTS and CDR2 YDEGEE. The CDR3 has 15 residues. The CDR3 protein is CASSLRGRPSNEQFF. As DNA, the CDR3 is TGTGCCAGCAGCCTACGGGGGAGGCCCTCCAATGAGCAGTTCTTC.

This chain joins TRBV25-1 and TRBJ1-1, with D unresolved. Germline-derived CDR1 and CDR2 are MGHDK and SYGVNS. The CDR3 spans 11 residues. Trimming removed 6 bases from V and 6 bases from J, with 8 bases in between. CDR3 sequence: CASSGEPEAFF. Written as DNA, the CDR3 is TGTGCCAGCAGCGGGGAGCCTGAAGCTTTCTTT.

CDR3 amino acids: CASSQADTEAFF. In DNA form, the CDR3 reads TGTGCCAGCAGCCAAGCAGACACTGAAGCTTTCTTT. V gene TRBV4-2 combines with J gene TRBJ1-1; D unresolved. This CDR3 is 12 amino acids long. The germline V gene encodes CDR1 LGHNA and CDR2 YNFKEQ. Trimming left V 1 base short and J 3 bases short, with 3 bases between.

V and J are TRBV7-9 and TRBJ1-2; the match to TRBD1 covers 8 bases. Trimming at V came to 5 bases and at J to 4 bases, leaving 6 bases not matched to a gene. This CDR3 has 14 amino acids. CDR1 is SEHNR and CDR2 is FQNEAQ in the germline V gene (reference sequence). CDR3 coding DNA: TGTGCCAGCAGCATCGGACAGGGAGGCTATGGCTACACCTTC. Translated, it gives CASSIGQGGYGYTF. Variable domain in full (rest from reference TRBV7-9 and TRBJ1-2): DTGVSQNPRHKITKRGQNVTFRCDPISEHNRLYWYRQTLGQGPEFLTYFQNEAQLEKSRLLSDRFSAERPKGSFSTLEIQRTEQGDSAMYLCASSIGQGGYGYTFGSGTRLTVV.

The chain uses TRBV29-1 and TRBJ1-2; D is undetermined. V dropped 7 bases and J dropped 5 bases, with 14 bases sitting between them. The CDR3 is 12 residues long. CDR1 SQVTM and CDR2 ANQGSEA come from the germline V gene. CDR3 sequence reads: CSASLGPYGYTF. The CDR3, as DNA: TGCAGCGCCTCTCTGGGCCCTTATGGCTACACCTTC. Full variable domain (missing parts from reference TRBV29-1 and TRBJ1-2): SAVISQKPSRDICQRGTSLTIQCQVDSQVTMMFWYRQQPGQSLTLIATANQGSEATYESGFVIDKFPISRPNLTFSTLTVSNMSPEDSSIYLCSASLGPYGYTFGSGTRLTVV.